Presented here are 18 T cell receptor beta chains from one specimen sequenced in a study of T cell therapy after organ transplantation. The table came from immunoSEQ multiplex PCR; TCRdb's copy has only in-frame clones and leaves some out. The sample has 20,000 or so clones; 84% are singletons. Time point specified: 20-29 weeks after completion of therapy. Their target antigens are unknown. This sample comprised CD8+ T cells from blood, obtained after autologous CMV-specific T cell therapy. Receptors were obtained from a human patient who had received a solid organ transplant and had CMV disease. The T cells may come from the graft donor.

The V and J genes are TRBV30 and TRBJ2-7, with TRBD2 identical over 12 bases. CDR3 length: 19 amino acids. In germline, CDR1 is GTSNPN, CDR2 SVGIG (reference sequence). V dropped 2 bases and J dropped 0; count of bases not matched to a gene: 14. The CDR3 spells CAWSSGYLASGGASYEQYF. The CDR3 nucleotides are TGTGCCTGGAGTTCAGGTTATTTGGCTAGCGGGGGGGCCTCCTACGAGCAGTACTTC. Supplemented by reference TRBV30 and TRBJ2-7, the full variable domain reads SQTIHQWPATLVQPVGSPLSLECTVEGTSNPNLYWYRQAAGRGLQLLFYSVGIGQISSEVPQNLSASRPQDRQFILSSKKLLLSDSGFYLCAWSSGYLASGGASYEQYFGPGTRLTVT.

The chain carries TRBV9 and TRBJ1-2, with 7 bases identical to TRBD1. The CDR3 contains 17 residues. The germline V gene has CDR1 SGDLS and CDR2 YYNGEE. V lost 0 bases and J lost 0; bases outside the gene matches: 8. As DNA, the CDR3 is TGTGCCAGCAGCGTAGTTGACAGGGCAGCAGCTAACTATGGCTACACCTTC. Translated: CASSVVDRAAANYGYTF.

This clone was recorded only once. The chain employs TRBV2 and TRBJ2-7; 9 bases align to TRBD1. This CDR3 is built from 14 residues. V lost 11 bases and J lost 6; bases outside the gene matches: 14. CDR1 SNHLY and CDR2 FYNNEI come from the germline V gene. CDR3 sequence reads: CAAGQDRGVSEQYF. As DNA, the CDR3 is TGTGCCGCAGGACAGGACAGGGGAGTTAGCGAGCAGTACTTC.

V usage is TRBV5-5 and J usage is TRBJ2-7, with D perhaps given as TRBD1 or TRBD2 (5 bases each). Trimming took off 3 bases at V and 5 bases at J, with 15 bases between the two ends. The CDR3 loop spans 14 amino acids. CDR1 is SGHKS, CDR2 YYEKEE, per germline (reference sequence). The CDR3 DNA reads TGTGCCAGCAGCTGGCAGAGGGGAATCCACGAGCAGTACTTC. Its translation is CASSWQRGIHEQYF. Variable domain in full (rest from reference TRBV5-5 and TRBJ2-7): DAGVTQSPTHLIKTRGQQVTLRCSPISGHKSVSWYQQVLGQGPQFIFQYYEKEERGRGNFPDRFSARQFPNYSSELNVNALLLGDSALYLCASSWQRGIHEQYFGPGTRLTVT.

J is TRBJ2-7 and V is TRBV7-9, with D unclear. This CDR3 region has 12 residues. The germline gives CDR1 SEHNR, CDR2 FQNEAQ (reference sequence). V was pared by 2 bases and J by 2 bases, with 4 bases between. CDR3 amino acids: CASSLPPYEQYF. The DNA for the CDR3 is TGTGCCAGCAGCTTACCCCCCTACGAGCAGTACTTC.

This clone occurred once. The V call is TRBV28, the J call TRBJ1-5, with D possibly TRBD1 on 6 matching bases. The CDR3 sequence is 14 residues long. Trimming removed 6 bases from V and 4 bases from J, with 13 bases in between. Germline CDR1 reads MDHEN; CDR2 reads SYDVKM. The CDR3 DNA follows: TGTGCCAGCAGCGAGGACAGTTTTAATCAGCCCCAGCATTTT. Protein product: CASSEDSFNQPQHF.

The gene calls are TRBV5-1 and TRBJ2-3, with 8 bases aligning to TRBD1. This CDR3 comprises 17 residues. The ends lost 0 bases at V and 4 bases at J; junction bases unmatched: 10. The V gene's germline CDR1 is SGHRS and CDR2 YFSETQ. CDR3 region: CASSLVGQVVLADTQYF. The DNA for the CDR3 is TGCGCCAGCAGCTTGGTGGGACAGGTGGTTCTGGCAGATACGCAGTATTTT.

The V call is TRBV6-5, the J call TRBJ2-1; D possibly matches TRBD1 or TRBD2 (6 bases each). The germline gives CDR1 MNHEY, CDR2 SVGAGI. V lost 2 bases and J lost 10, with 15 bases in between. The CDR3 sequence is 14 residues long. DNA of the CDR3: TGTGCCAGCAGTTACAGTGGAGGGGGATACGAGCAGTTCTTC. Translated: CASSYSGGGYEQFF.

This chain links TRBV27 with TRBJ2-7, with a tentative D call TRBD1 (6 bases). The V and J ends lost 6 bases and 3 bases respectively, with 18 bases between them. The CDR3 runs to 15 residues. CDR1 MNHEY and CDR2 SMNVEV come from the germline V gene (reference sequence). CDR3 amino acids: CASSKGLTGYYEQYF. In DNA, the CDR3 is TGTGCCAGCAGCAAGGGGTTGACAGGCTACTACGAGCAGTACTTC.

To note about this clone: At one boundary the junction diverges from the germline segment, which might be a read error. This sequence joins TRBV2 and TRBJ2-7; D might be TRBD2 (6 bases). The CDR3 has 14 amino acids. Looked up from germline, CDR1 is SNHLY and CDR2 is FYNNEI. CDR3 region: CASSVGGGAYGQYF. The CDR3 nucleotides are TGTGCCAGCAGTGTTGGGGGAGGTGCCTACGGGCAGTACTTC.

This rearrangement joins TRBV4-1 to TRBJ1-1; D is ambiguous. With 3 bases removed from V and 2 bases from J, the gap between germline ends came to 4 bases. The CDR3 covers 12 residues. Germline lookup yields CDR1 MGHRA and CDR2 YSYEKL. The CDR3 region has the DNA TGCGCCAGCAGCCATGTAAACACTGAAGCTTTCTTT. It is translated as CASSHVNTEAFF.

CDR3 DNA sequence: TGTGCCAGCGCCTGGGGGGTTGGCCTCTCCTACGAGCAGTACTTC. Translating gives CASAWGVGLSYEQYF. The chain has TRBV7-3 and TRBJ2-7, with D perhaps TRBD2 (6 bases). V was cut by 8 bases and J by 0 bases, with 17 bases left in between. The CDR3 has 15 residues. The V gene's germline CDR1 is SGHTA and CDR2 FQGTGA.

This clone has a single count. The genes are TRBV11-2 and TRBJ2-7; D remains unclear. This CDR3 has 12 amino acids. Germline assignment: CDR1 SGHAT and CDR2 FQNNGV. The germline V and J ends were trimmed by 4 bases and 3 bases, with 7 bases remaining between them. Written as DNA, the CDR3 is TGTGCCAGCAGCTCAAACAACTACGAGCAGTACTTC. Protein sequence: CASSSNNYEQYF.

About this clone itself: Other DNA sequences in the same sample also yield this CDR3. The chain combines TRBV4-3 with TRBJ2-3; 12 bases match TRBD2. The ends lost 0 bases at V and 4 bases at J; junction bases unmatched: 2. The CDR3 is made up of 16 amino acids. Germline CDR1 is LGHNA and CDR2 is YSLEER. CDR3 residues: CASSQDLAGGPDTQYF. CDR3 nucleotide sequence: TGCGCCAGCAGCCAAGATCTAGCGGGAGGGCCAGATACGCAGTATTTT.

In nucleotides, the CDR3 is TGCGCCAGCAGCCAAGATATAATCTACGAGCAGTACTTC. Its protein is CASSQDIIYEQYF. The chain uses TRBV4-3 and TRBJ2-7; D call uncertain. CDR1 and CDR2 (germline): LGHNA, YSLEER. The V end was cut by 0 bases, the J end by 3 bases, with 6 bases between. CDR3 length: 13 amino acids.

The V gene is TRBV7-9, the J gene TRBJ1-2, with D hard to call. The CDR3 totals 12 residues. The V end was cut by 5 bases, the J end by 4 bases, with 8 bases between. Germline CDR1 SEHNR, CDR2 FQNEAQ (reference sequence). CDR3 in amino acids: CASSSLFYGYTF. The CDR3 DNA follows: TGTGCCAGCAGCAGCCTTTTCTATGGCTACACCTTC. The variable domain in full, with the rest retrieved from reference TRBV7-9 and TRBJ1-2, is DTGVSQNPRHKITKRGQNVTFRCDPISEHNRLYWYRQTLGQGPEFLTYFQNEAQLEKSRLLSDRFSAERPKGSFSTLEIQRTEQGDSAMYLCASSSLFYGYTFGSGTRLTVV.

The DNA of the CDR3 is TGTGCCAGCAGCCCCTGGACAGGGGCCCCCTATGGCTACACCTTC. As protein: CASSPWTGAPYGYTF. This chain connects TRBV6-5 to TRBJ1-2; 9 nucleotides match TRBD1. The CDR3 length is 15 residues. Unmatched junction bases numbered 9, after V lost 6 bases and J lost 4 bases. Germline assignment: CDR1 MNHEY and CDR2 SVGAGI.

Here the CDR3 DNA reads TGTGCCAGCAGACTCGGGCCCGGGGGAGATGAGCAGTTCTTC. Residues: CASRLGPGGDEQFF. The rearrangement uses TRBV28 and TRBJ2-1; possible D gene TRBD2, 6 bases. Germline CDR1 reads MDHEN; CDR2 reads SYDVKM. Trimming removed 6 bases from V and 8 bases from J, with 17 bases in between. The CDR3 length is 14 residues.